This note documents a single T cell receptor beta chain sequence. In the study's own analysis: The assay estimated nucleated cells by amplifying reference gene primers. The method was immunoSEQ multiplex PCR; TCRdb's version includes in-frame clones alone and lacks a portion of them. V, J and clone size reflect that table, while D and trimming were determined from the DNA. Among roughly 91,000 clones listed, approximately 82% were seen once. The data derive from a study of blood T cell repertoires in COVID-19. Study as a whole: Samples of COVID-19 (acute and convalescent) were obtained from the United States, Italy and Spain. Nucleic acid was either cDNA or gDNA, and it came from T cells, B-cell-depleted T cells, or PBMCs.

This TCR derives from a woman older than 75 with acute or convalescent COVID-19. The sequencing sample was made of peripheral blood.

As DNA, the CDR3 is TGTGCCAGCAGTTCCCCAACTGAAGCTTTCTTT. It translates to CASSSPTEAFF. J is TRBJ1-1 and V is TRBV28, with D uncertain. This CDR3 comprises 11 residues. The V and J ends lost 4 bases and 5 bases respectively, with 5 bases between them. The germline gives CDR1 MDHEN, CDR2 SYDVKM.